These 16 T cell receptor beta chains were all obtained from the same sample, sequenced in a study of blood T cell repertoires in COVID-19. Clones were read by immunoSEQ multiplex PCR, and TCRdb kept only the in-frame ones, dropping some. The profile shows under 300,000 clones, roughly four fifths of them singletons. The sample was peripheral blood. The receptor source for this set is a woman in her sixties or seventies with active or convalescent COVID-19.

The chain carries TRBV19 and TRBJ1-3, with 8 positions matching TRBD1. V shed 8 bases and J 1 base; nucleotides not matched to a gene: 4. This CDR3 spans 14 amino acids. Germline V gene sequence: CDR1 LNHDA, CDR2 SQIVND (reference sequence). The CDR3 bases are TGTGCCAGTCACAGGGGGTTTTCTGGAAACACCATATATTTT. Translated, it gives CASHRGFSGNTIYF.

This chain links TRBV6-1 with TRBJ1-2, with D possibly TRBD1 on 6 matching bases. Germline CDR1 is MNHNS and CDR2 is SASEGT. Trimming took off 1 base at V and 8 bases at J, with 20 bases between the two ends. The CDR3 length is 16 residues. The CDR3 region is CASSEVQGASWEGYTF. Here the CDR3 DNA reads TGTGCCAGCAGTGAAGTACAGGGCGCTAGCTGGGAGGGCTACACCTTC.

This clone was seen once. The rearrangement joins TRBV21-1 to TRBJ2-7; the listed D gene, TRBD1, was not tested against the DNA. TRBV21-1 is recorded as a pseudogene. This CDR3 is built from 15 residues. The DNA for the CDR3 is TGTGCCAGCAGCAAAACGGGGGACAGACCCTACGAGCAGTACTTC. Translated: CASSKTGDRPYEQYF.

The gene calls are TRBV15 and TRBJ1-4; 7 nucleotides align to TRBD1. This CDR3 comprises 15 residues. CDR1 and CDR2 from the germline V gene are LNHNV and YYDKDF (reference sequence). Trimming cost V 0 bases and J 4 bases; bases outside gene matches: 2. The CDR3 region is CATSREGQYNEKLFF. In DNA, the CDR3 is TGTGCCACCAGCAGAGAGGGACAGTATAATGAAAAACTGTTTTTT.

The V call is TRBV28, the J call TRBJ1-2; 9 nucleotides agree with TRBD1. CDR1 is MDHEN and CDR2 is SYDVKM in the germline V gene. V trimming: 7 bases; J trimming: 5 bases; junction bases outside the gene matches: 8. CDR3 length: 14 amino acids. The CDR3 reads CASTTGGTIYGYTF. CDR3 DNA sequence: TGTGCCAGCACCACAGGGGGCACAATTTATGGCTACACCTTC.

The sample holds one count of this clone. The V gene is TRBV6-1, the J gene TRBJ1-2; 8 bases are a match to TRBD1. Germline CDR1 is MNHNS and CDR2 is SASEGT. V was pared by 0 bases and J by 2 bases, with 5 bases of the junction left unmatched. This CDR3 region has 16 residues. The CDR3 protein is CASSEAETGGNYGYTF. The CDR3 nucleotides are TGTGCCAGCAGTGAAGCGGAAACAGGGGGGAACTATGGCTACACCTTC.

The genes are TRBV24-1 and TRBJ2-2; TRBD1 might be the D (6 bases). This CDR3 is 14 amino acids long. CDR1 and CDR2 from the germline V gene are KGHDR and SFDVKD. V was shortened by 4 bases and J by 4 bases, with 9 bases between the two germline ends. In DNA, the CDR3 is TGTGCCACCAGTGAAAGGGGGTTCACCGGGGAGCTGTTTTTT. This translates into CATSERGFTGELFF.

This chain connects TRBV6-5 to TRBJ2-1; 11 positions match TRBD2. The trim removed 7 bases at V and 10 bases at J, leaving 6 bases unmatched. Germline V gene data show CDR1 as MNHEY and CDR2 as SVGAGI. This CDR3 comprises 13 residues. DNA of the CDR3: TGTGCCAGCAAGGGACTAGCGGTCACCGAGCAGTTCTTC. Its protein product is CASKGLAVTEQFF.

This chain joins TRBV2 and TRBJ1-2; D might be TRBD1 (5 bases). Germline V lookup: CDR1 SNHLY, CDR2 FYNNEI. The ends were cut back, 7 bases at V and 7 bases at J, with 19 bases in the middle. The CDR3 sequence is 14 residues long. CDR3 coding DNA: TGTGCCAGCACATACTCGCCGACAGCGAGTGGCTACACCTTC. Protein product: CASTYSPTASGYTF. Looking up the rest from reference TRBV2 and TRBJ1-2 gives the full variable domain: EPEVTQTPSHQVTQMGQEVILRCVPISNHLYFYWYRQILGQKVEFLVSFYNNEISEKSEIFDDQFSVERPDGSNFTLKIRSTKLEDSAMYFCASTYSPTASGYTFGSGTRLTVV.

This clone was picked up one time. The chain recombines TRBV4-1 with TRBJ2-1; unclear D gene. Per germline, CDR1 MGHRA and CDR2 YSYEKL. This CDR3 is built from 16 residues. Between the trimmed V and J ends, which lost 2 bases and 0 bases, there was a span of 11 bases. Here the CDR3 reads CASSQRHVGSYNEQFF. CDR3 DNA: TGCGCCAGCAGCCAACGACACGTGGGCTCCTACAATGAGCAGTTCTTC.

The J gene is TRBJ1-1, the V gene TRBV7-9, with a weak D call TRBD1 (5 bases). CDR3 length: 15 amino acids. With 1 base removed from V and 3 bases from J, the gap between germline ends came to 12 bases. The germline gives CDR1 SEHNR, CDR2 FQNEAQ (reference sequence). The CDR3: CASSLEVAGHTEAFF. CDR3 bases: TGTGCCAGCAGCTTAGAGGTGGCAGGGCACACTGAAGCTTTCTTT.

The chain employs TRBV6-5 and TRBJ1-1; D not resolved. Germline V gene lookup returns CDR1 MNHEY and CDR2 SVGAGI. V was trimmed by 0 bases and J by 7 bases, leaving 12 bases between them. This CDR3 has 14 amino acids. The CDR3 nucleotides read TGTGCCAGCAGTTACTCCCCCGGCGGGGTTGAAGCTTTCTTT. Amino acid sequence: CASSYSPGGVEAFF.

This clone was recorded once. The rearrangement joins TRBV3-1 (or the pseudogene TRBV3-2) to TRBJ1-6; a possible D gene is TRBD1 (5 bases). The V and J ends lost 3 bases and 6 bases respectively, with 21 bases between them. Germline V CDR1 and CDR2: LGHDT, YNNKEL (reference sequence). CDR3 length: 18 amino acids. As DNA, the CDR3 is TGTGCCAGCAGCCAGGGACTTATCGCGATTTCCCGTAATTCACCCCTCCACTTT. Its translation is CASSQGLIAISRNSPLHF.

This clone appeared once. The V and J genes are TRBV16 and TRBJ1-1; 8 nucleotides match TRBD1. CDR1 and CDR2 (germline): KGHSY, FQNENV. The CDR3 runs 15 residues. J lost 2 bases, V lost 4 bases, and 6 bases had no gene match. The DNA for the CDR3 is TGTGCCAGCAGCCCCCCAGGACAGGGTAACACTGAAGCTTTCTTT. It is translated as CASSPPGQGNTEAFF.

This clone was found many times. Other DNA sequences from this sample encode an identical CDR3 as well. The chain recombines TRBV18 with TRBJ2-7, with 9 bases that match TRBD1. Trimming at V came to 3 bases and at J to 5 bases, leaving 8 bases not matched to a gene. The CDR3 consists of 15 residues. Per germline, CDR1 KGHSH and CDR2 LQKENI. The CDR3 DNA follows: TGTGCCAGCTCACCCCCGGGACAGGGCGCACACGAGCAGTACTTC. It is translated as CASSPPGQGAHEQYF.

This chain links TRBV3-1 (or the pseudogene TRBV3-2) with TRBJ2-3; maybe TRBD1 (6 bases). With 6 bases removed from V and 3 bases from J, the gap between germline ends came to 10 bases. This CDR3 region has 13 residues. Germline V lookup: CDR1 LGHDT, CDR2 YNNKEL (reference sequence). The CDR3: CASSLGQTDTQYF. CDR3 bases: TGTGCCAGCAGTCTCGGACAGACAGATACGCAGTATTTT.